One and the same sample provided the 3 T cell receptor beta chains below, sequenced in a study of T cell responses to AZD1222 COVID-19 vaccine. The assay was immunoSEQ multiplex PCR, and TCRdb's table has in-frame clones only and misses some. The profile shows 170,000 or so clones, just over 90% of them singletons. This specimen was peripheral blood, taken on day 0 of AZD1222 vaccination. Source of these receptors: an adult in good health.

This chain links TRBV9 with TRBJ1-1; D remains unclear. The germline CDR1 and CDR2 sequences are SGDLS and YYNGEE. The length of the CDR3 is 12 residues. V dropped 3 bases and J dropped 4 bases, with 7 bases sitting between them. In DNA, the CDR3 is TGTGCCAGCAGCGGAGAGCCCACTGAAGCTTTCTTT. Protein: CASSGEPTEAFF.

This rearrangement joins TRBV19 to TRBJ2-7; a possible D gene is TRBD1 (6 bases). CDR1 and CDR2 (germline): LNHDA, SQIVND (reference sequence). Deletions cut 6 bases from V and 4 bases from J, with 16 bases between. The CDR3 extends over 14 amino acids. The chain's CDR3 is CASSYQGHTYEQYF. In nucleotides, the CDR3 is TGTGCCAGTAGCTACCAGGGGCATACGTACGAGCAGTACTTC.

This clone occurred once. The rearrangement uses TRBV11-2 and TRBJ1-3; possible D gene TRBD1, 6 bases. The V gene lost 4 bases and the J gene lost 2 bases, with 15 bases spanning the gap. Germline lookup yields CDR1 SGHAT and CDR2 FQNNGV. This CDR3 is 16 amino acids long. The CDR3 reads CASSSEGEIAGNTIYF. DNA for the CDR3: TGTGCCAGCAGCTCTGAGGGGGAAATCGCTGGAAACACCATATATTTT.